This paragraph covers one TCR beta chain sequence. What it binds is not known. Using a J-beta primer mix together with a sample-barcoded 5' primer, a second PCR was run for about 6 to 11 cycles. TCRdb fed the 5' RACE reads into MiXCR, producing one record per CDR3 protein. This table has hundreds of thousands of distinct CDR3 sequences, approximately 67% appearing once. This sample was included in a study of blood T cells in healthy people across ages. Across the study: The template switching approach captured approximately one barcoded beta molecule for every two T cells. Findings and caveats of the study: Investigators treated diversity estimates from one million T cells as underestimates.

V lost 0 bases, J lost 1 base, and 3 bases stayed unmatched. Germline assignment: CDR1 SQVTM and CDR2 ANQGSEA. CDR3 length equals 15 residues. The material sequenced was blood. The receptor was derived from a young man in good health. The chain combines TRBV29-1 with TRBJ2-3; 8 bases line up with TRBD2. The DNA for the CDR3 is TGCAGCGTTGAAGAGGGAGCGGGGGGCACAGATACGCAGTATTTT. Its translation: CSVEEGAGGTDTQYF.